Shown below are 7 T cell receptor beta chains from a single sample sequenced in a study of blood T cell dynamics during melanoma immunotherapy. The protocol was immunoSEQ multiplex PCR, while the TCRdb copy is restricted to in-frame clones and leaves out a portion. The sample holds under 15,000 clones, around 84% seen once. The time point here: pre-treatment baseline. Sequencing was performed on blood, taken from a patient treated with checkpoint blockade. The receptors derive from a human donor with melanoma.

The chain recombines TRBV10-3 with TRBJ1-1; D is perhaps TRBD1 (6 bases). V was pared by 0 bases and J by 7 bases, with 15 bases between. Germline values: CDR1 ENHRY, CDR2 SYGVKD. The CDR3 is 15 residues long. CDR3 DNA sequence: TGTGCCATCAGTGAGTCGGGAACCCGGGACAATGAAGCTTTCTTT. Translation gives CAISESGTRDNEAFF.

V is TRBV5-6 and J is TRBJ1-6; TRBD1 might be the D (5 bases). The V end lost 3 bases, the J end lost 2 bases, and 15 bases lay between the germline ends. Germline V gives CDR1 SGHDT, CDR2 YYEEEE. The CDR3 sequence is 17 residues long. The CDR3 protein is CASSSGGDSTYNSPLHF. The CDR3 nucleotides are TGTGCCAGCAGCTCAGGAGGGGATAGTACCTATAATTCACCCCTCCACTTT.

The chain links TRBV5-5 to TRBJ2-4; D tentatively reads TRBD1 or TRBD2 (6 bases each). The CDR3 is 17 amino acids. Germline CDR1 is SGHKS and CDR2 is YYEKEE (reference sequence). Deletions cut 1 base from V and 3 bases from J, with 17 bases between. The CDR3: CASSLSTGLEGKNIQYF. In DNA form, the CDR3 reads TGTGCCAGCAGCTTGTCCACAGGGTTGGAGGGCAAAAACATTCAGTACTTC. The entire variable domain, with the rest obtained from reference TRBV5-5 and TRBJ2-4, is as follows: DAGVTQSPTHLIKTRGQQVTLRCSPISGHKSVSWYQQVLGQGPQFIFQYYEKEERGRGNFPDRFSARQFPNYSSELNVNALLLGDSALYLCASSLSTGLEGKNIQYFGAGTRLSVL.

J is TRBJ2-7 and V is TRBV5-1, with D possibly being TRBD2 (5 bases). CDR3 length equals 15 residues. The V gene's germline CDR1 is SGHRS and CDR2 YFSETQ. V was cut by 4 bases and J by 1 base, with 15 bases left in between. CDR3 DNA sequence: TGCGCCAGCAGCCTAGGACCCGGAGGTTCCTACGAGCAGTACTTC. Protein product: CASSLGPGGSYEQYF. The whole variable domain, filled in from reference TRBV5-1 and TRBJ2-7, reads KAGVTQTPRYLIKTRGQQVTLSCSPISGHRSVSWYQQTPGQGLQFLFEYFSETQRNKGNFPGRFSGRQFSNSRSEMNVSTLELGDSALYLCASSLGPGGSYEQYFGPGTRLTVT.

CDR3 DNA sequence: TGTGCCAGCACCTTGACTAGCGCTAGCACAGATACGCAGTATTTT. Translated, it gives CASTLTSASTDTQYF. V gene TRBV2 combines with J gene TRBJ2-3, with 8 bases aligning to TRBD2. Germline V gene lookup returns CDR1 SNHLY and CDR2 FYNNEI. The V and J ends lost 7 bases and 0 bases, in that order; junction bases with no gene match: 6. The CDR3 has 15 residues.

The chain combines TRBV25-1 with TRBJ2-1; tentative D call: TRBD1 (6 bases). V lost 1 base and J lost 3, with 10 bases in between. Germline CDR1 and CDR2: MGHDK and SYGVNS. The CDR3 totals 15 residues. CDR3 sequence: CASSEFNRDYNEQFF. The CDR3 region has the DNA TGTGCCAGCAGTGAATTTAACAGGGACTACAATGAGCAGTTCTTC. Supplemented by reference TRBV25-1 and TRBJ2-1, the full variable domain reads EADIYQTPRYLVIGTGKKITLECSQTMGHDKMYWYQQDPGMELHLIHYSYGVNSTEKGDLSSESTVSRIRTEHFPLTLESARPSHTSQYLCASSEFNRDYNEQFFGPGTRLTVL.

This CDR3 is CASSLTGNTGELFF. CDR3 bases: TGTGCCAGCAGCCTGACAGGGAACACCGGGGAGCTGTTTTTT. This chain uses TRBV7-9 with TRBJ2-2; D perhaps matches TRBD1 (6 bases). This CDR3 spans 14 amino acids. V dropped 5 bases and J dropped 1 base, with 8 bases sitting between them. Per the germline V gene, CDR1 is SEHNR and CDR2 is FQNEAQ (reference sequence).